This T cell receptor (beta chain) was captured by sequencing in a study of cytomegalovirus exposure and HLA in healthy donors. Study results and limitations: TCR beta sequences numbering 15,000 to 20,000 were associated with HLA alleles at 0.05 false discovery rate in a later analysis.

With 60 Vbeta and 13 Jbeta primers, the PCR was carried out. Assay used: immunoSEQ multiplex PCR; TCRdb lists only in-frame clones, some missing. This table has over 200,000 clones, roughly 70% appearing once. On this clone itself: Its antigen is unknown.

Trimming at V came to 2 bases and at J to 1 base, leaving 2 bases not matched to a gene. The CDR3 sequence is 17 residues long. CDR1 SGHTA and CDR2 FQGTGA come from the germline V gene. The chain couples TRBV7-3 to TRBJ2-3; 14 bases match TRBD2. The origin of this receptor is a woman between 25 and 40 years old in good health and CMV-seronegative. Sequenced material: PBMCs. The CDR3 coding sequence is TGTGCCAGCAGCTTATGGGGACTAGCGGGAGGCACAGATACGCAGTATTTT. Translated: CASSLWGLAGGTDTQYF.